A selection of T cell receptor beta chains follows, all from one sample in a study of T cell responses to AZD1222 COVID-19 vaccine. Data came from immunoSEQ multiplex PCR; TCRdb stores just in-frame clones and leaves some out. The table lists about 120,000 clones, roughly 92% of them singletons, with over 1.5% in the top ten. The sequences come from peripheral blood, collected on day 0 of AZD1222 vaccination. Receptors originate from an adult in good health. Both conserved end residues are part of each CDR3. D genes are given only for firm matches. Clone sizes are given selectively: once, few, many, or a class where the clone is expanded.

J	size	D	V	DNA	CDR3
TRBJ1-1	NA	NA	TRBV19	TGTGCCAGTAGTACGTCCAGGGAAACGGAAGCTTTCTTT	CASSTSRETEAFF
TRBJ2-2	NA	NA	TRBV7-6	TGTGCCAGCAGCTCATTCGGCCAGGGTGACACCGGGGAGCTGTTTTTT	CASSSFGQGDTGELFF
TRBJ1-4	NA	TRBD1	TRBV10-3	TGTGCCATCAGTGGGACAGGGGGCGATGAAAAACTGTTTTTT	CAISGTGGDEKLFF
TRBJ1-2	NA	NA	TRBV19	TGTGCCAGTAGACGGGACCCTAACTATGGCTACACCTTC	CASRRDPNYGYTF
TRBJ1-1	NA	NA	TRBV14	TGTGCCAGCAGCCTGAGGCGGTTCTTGGTTTTCTTT	CASSLRRFLVFF
TRBJ2-2	NA	NA	TRBV6-5	TGTGCCAGCAGCCTACAGGGAAGCACCGGGGAGCTGTTTTTT	CASSLQGSTGELFF
TRBJ1-1	NA	TRBD1	TRBV27	TGTGCCAGCAGGAAACAGGGGGTCACTGAAGCTTTCTTT	CASRKQGVTEAFF
TRBJ1-5	NA	NA	TRBV20-1	TGCAGTGCTAGTCCCAGACATAGCAATCAGCCCCAGCATTTT	CSASPRHSNQPQHF
TRBJ1-1	NA	NA	TRBV3-1/TRBV3-2	TGTGCCAGCAGCCCATTCTTACAGGACACTGAAGCTTTCTTT	CASSPFLQDTEAFF
TRBJ1-1	NA	NA	TRBV7-9	TGTGCCAGCAGCTTAGAAGGGGGTGCGAACACTGAAGCTTTCTTT	CASSLEGGANTEAFF
TRBJ2-3	NA	NA	TRBV15	TGTGCCACCAGCAGACCTCTCTTACGCACAGATACGCAGTATTTT	CATSRPLLRTDTQYF
TRBJ1-5	NA	NA	TRBV12-3/TRBV12-4	TGTGCCAGCAGGCTACAGGGAGATCAGCCCCAGCATTTT	CASRLQGDQPQHF
TRBJ1-2	NA	NA	TRBV7-2	TGTGCCAGTGGAAGTAACTATGGCTACACCTTC	CASGSNYGYTF
TRBJ2-2	NA	NA	TRBV2	TGTGCCAGCAAGGTGGAAGGTAGCTGGATGAACACCGGGGAGCTGTTTTTT	CASKVEGSWMNTGELFF
TRBJ1-5	NA	NA	TRBV10-2	TGCGCCAGCAGTGAGTCGTATCAGCCCCAGCATTTT	CASSESYQPQHF
TRBJ2-5	NA	TRBD2	TRBV5-6	TGTGCCAGCAGCTTGCGGGGGGAAGAGACCCAGTACTTC	CASSLRGEETQYF
TRBJ2-1	NA	NA	TRBV19	TGTGCCAGTAGTCCGGGGATGAGCTCCTACAATGAGCAGTTCTTC	CASSPGMSSYNEQFF
TRBJ1-5	NA	TRBD1	TRBV30	TGTGCCTGGGGTCGACAGGGGGCCGATCAGCCCCAGCATTTT	CAWGRQGADQPQHF
TRBJ2-3	once	NA	TRBV7-6	TGTGCCAGCAGCTTAGTGAGCCTAAACACAGATACGCAGTATTTT	CASSLVSLNTDTQYF
TRBJ1-4	NA	NA	TRBV6-5	TGTGCCAGCAACACGGAGGCTAATGAAAAACTGTTTTTT	CASNTEANEKLFF
TRBJ1-1	once	NA	TRBV5-1	TGCGCCAGCAGCCCGGGGACGGGGGGCACTGAAGCTTTCTTT	CASSPGTGGTEAFF
TRBJ2-2	NA	NA	TRBV6-4	TGTGCCAGCACACAGGAAATAAACACCGGGGAGCTGTTTTTT	CASTQEINTGELFF
TRBJ1-2	NA	NA	TRBV3-1/TRBV3-2	TGTGCCAGCAGCTACACTTTGGGACCTTCGGACGGCTATGGCTACACCTTC	CASSYTLGPSDGYGYTF
TRBJ2-1	NA	TRBD2	TRBV4-1	TGCGCCAGCAGTGACCTCAGCGGGAGGGCCGGGTACAATGAGCAGTTCTTC	CASSDLSGRAGYNEQFF
TRBJ2-2	NA	NA	TRBV5-4	TGTGCCAGCAGCTCCCCCGAGGGGAGCGGGGAGCTGTTTTTT	CASSSPEGSGELFF
TRBJ2-1	NA	NA	TRBV7-2	TGTGCCAGCAGGAGGGCCAGCCTTAGCTCCTACAATGAGCAGTTCTTC	CASRRASLSSYNEQFF
TRBJ1-6	NA	NA	TRBV4-1	TGCGCCAGCAGCCAAGAGGTAACGGCAGATTCACCCCTCCACTTT	CASSQEVTADSPLHF
TRBJ2-1	NA	NA	TRBV18	TGTGCCAGCTCACCGTTAGCGGTGGATGAGCAGTTCTTC	CASSPLAVDEQFF
TRBJ1-1	NA	NA	TRBV18	TGTGCCAGCTCACCATTGCAAGGGGTCATTGAAGCTTTCTTT	CASSPLQGVIEAFF
TRBJ1-6	NA	NA	TRBV18	TGTGCCAGCTCACCCTTGGGGGGCACCTCTTATTCACCCCTCCACTTT	CASSPLGGTSYSPLHF
TRBJ2-1	NA	TRBD2	TRBV9	TGTGCCAGCAGCGTAGTACCCAGCGGGAGGGCCGCTGAGCAGTTCTTC	CASSVVPSGRAAEQFF
TRBJ1-1	NA	NA	TRBV3-1/TRBV3-2	TGTGCCAGCAGCCCTCGGACATTGAACACTGAAGCTTTCTTT	CASSPRTLNTEAFF
TRBJ1-3	NA	NA	TRBV9	TGTGCCAGCAGCGCTGACAGGGGAAACACCATATATTTT	CASSADRGNTIYF
TRBJ1-5	NA	NA	TRBV15	TGTGCCACCAGCTACCAACAGGGAAAGGGCAATCAGCCCCAGCATTTT	CATSYQQGKGNQPQHF
TRBJ2-1	once	NA	TRBV3-1/TRBV3-2	TGTGCCAGCAGTTCTGATCGGGTTGGGGTCGTGGGCCTTATTAACAATGAGCAGTTCTTC	CASSSDRVGVVGLINNEQFF
TRBJ2-2	few	TRBD2	TRBV24-1	TGTGCCACCAGTGACTCAAGCGGGACGAACACCGGGGAGCTGTTTTTT	CATSDSSGTNTGELFF
TRBJ1-4	NA	NA	TRBV24-1	TGTGCCACCAGCCTTCCAGGGTACCGAGAAAAACTGTTTTTT	CATSLPGYREKLFF
TRBJ2-1	NA	TRBD2	TRBV9	TGTGCCAGCAGCGTAGGAGGGACTAGCCTCAATGAGCAGTTCTTC	CASSVGGTSLNEQFF
TRBJ2-6	NA	NA	TRBV15	TGTGCCACCAGCGGAGGGGACGGGGGCCTCTCTGGGGCCAACGTCCTGACTTTC	CATSGGDGGLSGANVLTF
TRBJ1-1	NA	NA	TRBV6-5	TGTGCCGCCCGGTACACTGAAGCTTTCTTT	CAARYTEAFF
TRBJ2-3	NA	NA	TRBV6-4	TGTGCCAGCAGTGACTTTGGCGACTCTAGCACAGATACGCAGTATTTT	CASSDFGDSSTDTQYF
TRBJ1-1	once	NA	TRBV3-1/TRBV3-2	TGTGCCAGCAGCCAAGGGGTTTCGAGCACTGAAGCTTTCTTT	CASSQGVSSTEAFF
TRBJ1-3	NA	NA	TRBV9	TGTGCCAGCAGTAGAGAGGTGGACTCTGGAAACACCATATATTTT	CASSREVDSGNTIYF
TRBJ2-7	once	NA	TRBV18	TGTGCCAGCTCCCTGGGTGTGGACTACGAGCAGTACTTC	CASSLGVDYEQYF
TRBJ1-1	few	NA	TRBV5-6	TGTGCCAGCAGCTTCTGGGCTACTGAAGCTTTCTTT	CASSFWATEAFF